The 21 T cell receptor beta chains below were found in one sample sequenced in a study of blood T cells in healthy people across ages. The second PCR ran roughly 7 to 12 cycles with a sample-barcoded 5' primer and J-beta primers. TCRdb redid the calling of the 5' RACE reads with MiXCR, one entry per CDR3 protein. Seen here are about 1.1 million distinct CDR3 sequences, roughly two fifths observed once, and the top ten hold roughly 13%. Sequenced sample: blood. These receptor sequences come from a man between 18 and 29 years old in good health.

The V call is TRBV20-1, the J call TRBJ2-5; the D gene is possibly TRBD2 (5 bases). CDR3 length: 15 residues. Germline lookup yields CDR1 DFQATT and CDR2 SNEGSKA (reference sequence). The V and J ends lost 0 bases and 11 bases respectively, with 22 bases between them. CDR3 bases: TGCAGTGCTAGAGATGAGAGGGATTCCTACAATGAGCAGTACTTC. This translates into CSARDERDSYNEQYF.

This clonotype was seen ten or more times. The chain links TRBV4-3 to TRBJ2-3; the match to TRBD2 covers 9 bases. V lost 5 bases, J lost 8 bases, and 11 bases stayed unmatched. Germline assignment: CDR1 LGHNA and CDR2 YSLEER. This CDR3 region has 15 residues. CDR3 amino acids: CASSAGTSSFLTQYF. For the CDR3, the DNA is TGCGCCAGCAGCGCCGGGACTAGCTCTTTCCTTACGCAGTATTTT.

The V gene is TRBV4-1, the J gene TRBJ2-3; D not resolved. CDR1 is MGHRA, CDR2 YSYEKL, per germline. The CDR3 length is 15 residues. V lost 4 bases and J 6 bases, leaving 17 bases between the germline ends. CDR3: CASSRIILGRDTQYF. In DNA, the CDR3 is TGCGCCAGCAGCCGCATTATTTTAGGCCGGGATACGCAGTATTTT.

This clonotype was found a few times. The chain carries TRBV11-2 and TRBJ2-3; a weak D match, TRBD1 (5 bases). The germline CDR1 and CDR2 sequences are SGHAT and FQNNGV. This CDR3 has 15 residues. The V end was cut by 5 bases, the J end by 2 bases, with 14 bases between. Here the CDR3 reads CASSPSRQSTDTQYF. The CDR3 nucleotides are TGTGCCAGCAGCCCGAGCCGACAGTCCACAGATACGCAGTATTTT.

The chain uses TRBV19 and TRBJ2-1, with TRBD1 identical over 9 bases. The germline V gene encodes CDR1 LNHDA and CDR2 SQIVND (reference sequence). J gave up 8 bases and V 6 bases, and 8 bases lay outside the gene matches. The CDR3 covers 14 residues. CDR3 sequence: CASRGDRAFHEQFF. The DNA for the CDR3 is TGTGCCAGTAGAGGGGACAGGGCGTTCCATGAGCAGTTCTTC.

J is TRBJ1-1 and V is TRBV12-3 or TRBV12-4; tentatively, D is TRBD1 (5 bases). This CDR3 contains 13 residues. The ends were cut back, 6 bases at V and 3 bases at J, with 11 bases in the middle. The CDR3 region is CASRDRQHTEAFF. In DNA form, the CDR3 reads TGTGCCAGCAGGGACCGACAGCACACTGAAGCTTTCTTT.

A few counts support this clonotype. V is TRBV25-1 and J is TRBJ1-2; 7 bases map to TRBD1. V lost 6 bases and J lost 6; bases outside the gene matches: 7. Germline V gene data show CDR1 as MGHDK and CDR2 as SYGVNS. The CDR3 totals 13 residues. The CDR3 sequence: CASRQYRGHGYTF. CDR3 nucleotide sequence: TGTGCCAGCAGACAGTACAGGGGCCATGGCTACACCTTC.

This clonotype was observed once. V is TRBV29-1 and J is TRBJ2-3; 8 bases align to TRBD2. Trimming cost V 5 bases and J 0 bases; bases outside gene matches: 7. The CDR3 is 15 residues long. From germline, CDR1 is SQVTM and CDR2 ANQGSEA. Written as DNA, the CDR3 is TGCAGCGTTAACGGGAGGGGTACTAGCACAGATACGCAGTATTTT. Its protein product is CSVNGRGTSTDTQYF.

This clonotype was detected a few times. The V call is TRBV20-1, the J call TRBJ1-5; possible D gene TRBD1, 5 bases. Germline lookup yields CDR1 DFQATT and CDR2 SNEGSKA (reference sequence). The CDR3 loop spans 12 amino acids. The ends were cut back, 3 bases at V and 5 bases at J, with 8 bases in the middle. CDR3 DNA: TGCAGTGCTAGTACAGGAGATCAGCCCCAGCATTTT. Translating it yields CSASTGDQPQHF.

There are a few counts of this clonotype. The V gene is TRBV27, the J gene TRBJ2-3; 7 nucleotides line up with TRBD1. The CDR3 length is 14 residues. Germline CDR1 is MNHEY and CDR2 is SMNVEV (reference sequence). V was pared by 9 bases and J by 4 bases, with 10 bases of the junction left unmatched. CDR3 sequence: CASRRQGGADTQYF. CDR3 bases: TGTGCCAGTAGGCGACAGGGCGGTGCAGATACGCAGTATTTT.

The chain has TRBV3-1 and TRBJ2-3; 13 bases fit TRBD2. Germline CDR1 LGHDT, CDR2 YNNKEL (reference sequence). The ends lost 8 bases at V and 1 base at J; junction bases unmatched: 3. The CDR3 loop spans 15 amino acids. CDR3 sequence: CASAGTSGGTDTQYF. The CDR3 coding sequence is TGTGCCAGCGCCGGGACTAGCGGGGGCACAGATACGCAGTATTTT.

The V gene is TRBV10-3, the J gene TRBJ1-1; 8 bases align to TRBD1. CDR1 and CDR2 (germline): ENHRY, SYGVKD. The V gene end was trimmed by 3 bases and the J gene end by 3 bases; junction bases not matched to a gene: 12. This CDR3 spans 17 amino acids. DNA of the CDR3: TGTGCCATCAGTGAAAATTTGGACAGGGAGACAGACACTGAAGCTTTCTTT. This sequence encodes CAISENLDRETDTEAFF.

The V call is TRBV24-1, the J call TRBJ2-7, with 8 bases lining up with TRBD1. Germline assignment: CDR1 KGHDR and CDR2 SFDVKD. This CDR3 is built from 16 residues. V dropped 3 bases and J dropped 7; count of bases not matched to a gene: 13. The CDR3 here is CATSDVGQGLGNEQYF. The DNA of the CDR3 is TGTGCCACCAGTGATGTTGGACAGGGTTTGGGGAATGAGCAGTACTTC.

V and J are TRBV2 and TRBJ2-1, with a tentative D call TRBD1 (5 bases). V gave up 11 bases and J gave up 8 bases, with 13 bases separating them. The V gene's germline CDR1 is SNHLY and CDR2 FYNNEI. The CDR3 totals 11 residues. The DNA for the CDR3 is TGTGCCGCCCAGGACAACGATGAGCAGTTCTTC. Residues: CAAQDNDEQFF.

The chain has TRBV2 and TRBJ1-2; 7 nucleotides align to TRBD1. CDR3 size: 13 residues. Germline lookup yields CDR1 SNHLY and CDR2 FYNNEI. Trimming removed 4 bases from V and 7 bases from J; junction bases left unmatched: 6. CDR3 amino acids: CASSGRQGSGYTF. CDR3 in DNA: TGTGCCAGCAGTGGCCGACAGGGCTCTGGCTACACCTTC.

The chain uses TRBV27 and TRBJ2-3; TRBD1 might be the D (5 bases). Trimming left V 3 bases short and J 6 bases short, with 13 bases between. Per the germline V gene, CDR1 is MNHEY and CDR2 is SMNVEV (reference sequence). This CDR3 comprises 14 residues. CDR3 sequence: CASSFSRGADTQYF. The DNA for the CDR3 is TGTGCCAGCAGTTTCAGTAGGGGTGCGGATACGCAGTATTTT.

This clonotype appeared a few times. The chain employs TRBV3-1 and TRBJ2-5, with a tentative D call TRBD2 (6 bases). This CDR3 has 14 amino acids. The V gene lost 4 bases and the J gene lost 11 bases, with 20 bases spanning the gap. Germline V lookup: CDR1 LGHDT, CDR2 YNNKEL (reference sequence). CDR3 sequence (DNA): TGTGCCAGCAGCCCTGACCTCGGGAATCGGGAGCAGTACTTC. Encoded protein: CASSPDLGNREQYF.

The chain joins TRBV7-2 to TRBJ1-1; D is perhaps TRBD1 (6 bases). V lost 3 bases to trimming and J lost 0 bases, with 14 bases between them. Germline V gene data show CDR1 as SGHTA and CDR2 as FQGNSA. The CDR3 has 16 residues. The CDR3: CASSFFGGALNTEAFF. CDR3 bases: TGTGCCAGCAGCTTTTTCGGGGGGGCCCTGAACACTGAAGCTTTCTTT.

The J gene is TRBJ1-5, the V gene TRBV6-2 or TRBV6-3; 7 positions agree with TRBD1. The CDR3 length is 12 residues. Germline V gene sequence: CDR1 MNHEY, CDR2 SVGEGT. The V and J ends lost 7 bases and 6 bases, in that order; junction bases with no gene match: 3. CDR3 region: CASKQGGQPQHF. The CDR3 DNA follows: TGTGCCAGCAAGCAGGGGGGTCAGCCCCAGCATTTT.

The chain uses TRBV4-3 and TRBJ2-1, with 10 nucleotides matching TRBD1. After removal of 1 base from V and 5 bases from J, the junction contained 5 bases not matched to a gene. Germline V gene sequence: CDR1 LGHNA, CDR2 YSLEER. CDR3 size: 16 residues. CDR3 DNA sequence: TGCGCCAGCAGCCAAGCCCGGACAGGGGGTAACAATGAGCAGTTCTTC. This gives the protein CASSQARTGGNNEQFF.

The table lists this clonotype with a few counts. The J gene is TRBJ2-1, the V gene TRBV12-3 or TRBV12-4, with 7 bases fitting TRBD1. Trimming cost V 6 bases and J 7 bases; bases outside gene matches: 9. This CDR3 has 14 amino acids. The CDR3 sequence is CASSPDRAGNEQFF. CDR3 coding DNA: TGTGCCAGCAGCCCCGACAGGGCCGGTAATGAGCAGTTCTTC.